This note documents a single T cell receptor beta chain sequence. Its specificity is not known. This entry is derived from a study of vaccination and CD4 T cells after COVID-19. For the study at large: Some 10 convalescent cases were mild and one was severe, and all had been SARS-CoV-2 positive by nasal swab PCR. Convalescent patients, a few in number, were sampled at day 14 and days 161 to 241 post-vaccination. Study-level points and caveats: A median about 83% of convalescent patients' SARS-CoV-2-reactive clones emerged only after vaccination.

The sample's time point: late sampling 161 to 241 days after vaccination in a few convalescent patients. Treatment described: roughly 11-day PBMC culture with coronavirus spike peptide pools or control peptides (ViraFEST assay). An Oncomine TCR Beta short-read assay was used to sequence the DNA from cultured CD4+ T cells. TCRdb recomputed calls from the PCR reads with MiXCR, one row per CDR3 protein. The table has tens of thousands of distinct CDR3 sequences, less than 35% seen once. This clonotype was obtained from a human donor who had recovered from COVID-19. The sample was CD4+ T cells from blood, cultured in vitro, taken about 7 months after SARS-CoV-2 vaccination.

In nucleotides, the CDR3 is TGCAGTGCCGTCCAACTCCAAGAGACCCAGTACTTC. Its protein is CSAVQLQETQYF. V is TRBV20-1 and J is TRBJ2-5; D call uncertain. Germline V gives CDR1 DFQATT, CDR2 SNEGSKA (reference sequence). There are 12 residues in the CDR3. Trimming cost V 6 bases and J 1 base, with 9 bases left between them.